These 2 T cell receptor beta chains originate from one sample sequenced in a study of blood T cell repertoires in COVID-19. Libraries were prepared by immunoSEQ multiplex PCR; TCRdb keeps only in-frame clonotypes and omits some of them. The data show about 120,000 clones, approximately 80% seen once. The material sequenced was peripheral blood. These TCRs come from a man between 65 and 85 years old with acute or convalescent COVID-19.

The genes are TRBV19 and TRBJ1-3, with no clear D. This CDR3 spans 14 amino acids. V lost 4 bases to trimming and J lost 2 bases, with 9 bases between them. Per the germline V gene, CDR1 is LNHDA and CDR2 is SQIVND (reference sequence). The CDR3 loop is CASSTGPAGNTIYF. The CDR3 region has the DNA TGTGCCAGTAGTACGGGTCCCGCTGGAAACACCATATATTTT.

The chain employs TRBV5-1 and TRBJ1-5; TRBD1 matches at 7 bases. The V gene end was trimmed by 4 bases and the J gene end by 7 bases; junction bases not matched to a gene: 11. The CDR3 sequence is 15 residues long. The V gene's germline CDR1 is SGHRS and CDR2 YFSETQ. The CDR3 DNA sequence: TGCGCCAGCAGCCCGGAGGGGGCGTCAGAGCAGCCCCAGCATTTT. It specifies CASSPEGASEQPQHF. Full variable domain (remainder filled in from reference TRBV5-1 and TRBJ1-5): KAGVTQTPRYLIKTRGQQVTLSCSPISGHRSVSWYQQTPGQGLQFLFEYFSETQRNKGNFPGRFSGRQFSNSRSEMNVSTLELGDSALYLCASSPEGASEQPQHFGDGTRLSIL.